This record covers a single T cell receptor (beta chain). This sample was taken from a study of blood T cell repertoires in COVID-19. Study-wide context: Researchers got acute and convalescent COVID-19 samples from the United States, Italy and Spain.

This CDR3 contains 14 residues. V was pared by 0 bases and J by 5 bases, with 10 bases between. Germline CDR1 reads MNHEY; CDR2 reads SVGAGI. The repertoire was sequenced with immunoSEQ multiplex PCR; TCRdb's copy has only in-frame clones and lacks some. The profile shows 120,000 or so clones, just under 90% of them singletons. The chain employs TRBV6-5 and TRBJ1-1, with D possibly matching TRBD1 (5 bases). Sequences were obtained from peripheral blood. This sequence originates from a woman aged 45-60 years with acute or convalescent COVID-19. CDR3 nucleotides: TGTGCCAGCAGTTACTCGGCAGGGCTTACTGAAGCTTTCTTT. Translated, it gives CASSYSAGLTEAFF.